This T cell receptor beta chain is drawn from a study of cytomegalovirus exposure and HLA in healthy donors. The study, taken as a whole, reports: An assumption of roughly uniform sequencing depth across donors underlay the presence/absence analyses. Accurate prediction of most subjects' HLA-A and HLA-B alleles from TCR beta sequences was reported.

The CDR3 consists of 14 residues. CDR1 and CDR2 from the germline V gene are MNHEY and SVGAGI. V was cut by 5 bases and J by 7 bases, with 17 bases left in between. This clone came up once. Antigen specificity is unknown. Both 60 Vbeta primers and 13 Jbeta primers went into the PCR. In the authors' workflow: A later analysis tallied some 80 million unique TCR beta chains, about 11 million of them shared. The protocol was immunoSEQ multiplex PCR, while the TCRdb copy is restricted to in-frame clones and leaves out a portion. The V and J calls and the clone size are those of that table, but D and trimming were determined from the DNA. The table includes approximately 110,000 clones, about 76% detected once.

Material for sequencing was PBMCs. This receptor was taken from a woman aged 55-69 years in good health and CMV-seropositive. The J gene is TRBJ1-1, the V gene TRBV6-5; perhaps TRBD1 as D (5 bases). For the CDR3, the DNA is TGTGCCAGCAGTCCACAGGATGGGAGGAATGAAGCTTTCTTT. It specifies CASSPQDGRNEAFF.